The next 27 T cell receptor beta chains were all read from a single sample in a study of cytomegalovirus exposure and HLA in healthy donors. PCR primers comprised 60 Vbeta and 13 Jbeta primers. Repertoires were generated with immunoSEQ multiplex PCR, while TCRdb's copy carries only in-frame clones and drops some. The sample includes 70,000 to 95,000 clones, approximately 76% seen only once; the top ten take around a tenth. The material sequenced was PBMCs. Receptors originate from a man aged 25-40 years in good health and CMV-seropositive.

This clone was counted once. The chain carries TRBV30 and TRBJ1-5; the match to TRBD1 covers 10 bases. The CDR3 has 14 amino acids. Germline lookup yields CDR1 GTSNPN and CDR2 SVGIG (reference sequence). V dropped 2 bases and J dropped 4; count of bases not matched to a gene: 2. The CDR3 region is CAWSSGQGNQPQHF. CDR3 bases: TGTGCCTGGAGTTCGGGACAGGGGAATCAGCCCCAGCATTTT.

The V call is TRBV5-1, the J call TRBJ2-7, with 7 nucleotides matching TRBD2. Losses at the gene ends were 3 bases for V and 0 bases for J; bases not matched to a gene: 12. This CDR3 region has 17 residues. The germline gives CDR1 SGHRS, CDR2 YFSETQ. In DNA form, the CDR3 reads TGCGCCAGCAGCTGGGGAGGGAGCGGGGAGAACTCCTACGAGCAGTACTTC. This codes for CASSWGGSGENSYEQYF.

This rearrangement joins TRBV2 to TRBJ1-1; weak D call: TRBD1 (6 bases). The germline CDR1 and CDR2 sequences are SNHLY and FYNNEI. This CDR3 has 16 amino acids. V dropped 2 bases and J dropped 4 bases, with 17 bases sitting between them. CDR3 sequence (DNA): TGTGCCAGCAGTGAACGGGGGGCTTCGGTGACCACTGAAGCTTTCTTT. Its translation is CASSERGASVTTEAFF.

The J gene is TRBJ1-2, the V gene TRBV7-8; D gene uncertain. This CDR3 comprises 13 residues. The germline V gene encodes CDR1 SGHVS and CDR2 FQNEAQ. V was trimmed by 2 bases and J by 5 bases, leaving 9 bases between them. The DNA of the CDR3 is TGTGCCAGCAGCTTACAAGTCAGTTATGGCTACACCTTC. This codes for CASSLQVSYGYTF.

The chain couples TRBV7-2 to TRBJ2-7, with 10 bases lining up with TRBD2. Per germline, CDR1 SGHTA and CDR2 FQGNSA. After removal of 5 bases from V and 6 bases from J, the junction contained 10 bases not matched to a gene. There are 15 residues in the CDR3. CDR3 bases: TGTGCCAGCAGCCGGGGGCAAGCGGGGGGGAGCGAGCAGTACTTC. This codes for CASSRGQAGGSEQYF.

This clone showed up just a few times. For the CDR3, the DNA is TGTGCCAGCAGCTCGGGGGTGGGGTATGGCTACACCTTC. Its translation is CASSSGVGYGYTF. The chain links TRBV7-9 to TRBJ1-2, with D possibly TRBD1 on 5 matching bases. Germline V CDR1 and CDR2: SEHNR, FQNEAQ (reference sequence). CDR3 length: 13 amino acids. Trimming left V 4 bases short and J 5 bases short, with 11 bases between. Using reference TRBV7-9 and TRBJ1-2 for the parts outside the CDR3, the full variable domain is DTGVSQNPRHKITKRGQNVTFRCDPISEHNRLYWYRQTLGQGPEFLTYFQNEAQLEKSRLLSDRFSAERPKGSFSTLEIQRTEQGDSAMYLCASSSGVGYGYTFGSGTRLTVV.

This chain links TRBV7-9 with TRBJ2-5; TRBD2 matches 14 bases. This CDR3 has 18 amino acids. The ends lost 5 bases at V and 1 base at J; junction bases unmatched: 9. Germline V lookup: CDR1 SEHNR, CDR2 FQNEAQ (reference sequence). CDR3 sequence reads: CASSKGLAGASPQETQYF. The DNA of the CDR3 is TGTGCCAGCAGCAAGGGACTAGCGGGGGCGAGCCCCCAAGAGACCCAGTACTTC.

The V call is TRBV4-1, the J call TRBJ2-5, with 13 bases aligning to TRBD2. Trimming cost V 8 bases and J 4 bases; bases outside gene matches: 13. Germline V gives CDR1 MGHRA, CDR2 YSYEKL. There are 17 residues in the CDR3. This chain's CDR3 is CASREQGRTSGGETQYF. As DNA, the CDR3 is TGCGCCAGCCGAGAACAGGGGAGGACTAGCGGGGGAGAGACCCAGTACTTC.

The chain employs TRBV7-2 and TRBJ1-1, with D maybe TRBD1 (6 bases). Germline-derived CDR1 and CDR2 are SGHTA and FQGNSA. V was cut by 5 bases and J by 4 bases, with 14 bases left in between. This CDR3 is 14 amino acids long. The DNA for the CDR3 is TGTGCCAGCAGCGCCACGGGCAGGGGCACTGAAGCTTTCTTT. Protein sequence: CASSATGRGTEAFF.

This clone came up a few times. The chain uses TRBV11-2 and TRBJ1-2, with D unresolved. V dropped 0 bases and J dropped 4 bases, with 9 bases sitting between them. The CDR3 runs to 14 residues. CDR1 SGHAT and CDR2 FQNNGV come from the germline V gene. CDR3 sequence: CASSLDGHGYGYTF. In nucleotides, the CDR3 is TGTGCCAGCAGCTTAGATGGGCACGGCTATGGCTACACCTTC.

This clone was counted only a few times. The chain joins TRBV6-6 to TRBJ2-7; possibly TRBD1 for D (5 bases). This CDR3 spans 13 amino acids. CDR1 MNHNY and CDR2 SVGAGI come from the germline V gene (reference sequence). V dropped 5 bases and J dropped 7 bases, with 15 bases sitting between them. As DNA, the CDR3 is TGTGCCAGCAGTAGGACACGGGTGGGGGAGCAGTACTTC. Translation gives CASSRTRVGEQYF.

CDR3 coding DNA: TGTGCCAGCAGCTTCCTAGCGGGGGTCGAGACCCAGTACTTC. As protein: CASSFLAGVETQYF. The genes are TRBV7-9 and TRBJ2-5, with 10 bases lining up with TRBD2. CDR1 SEHNR and CDR2 FQNEAQ come from the germline V gene (reference sequence). CDR3 length: 14 amino acids. The V and J ends lost 3 bases and 5 bases, in that order; junction bases with no gene match: 3.

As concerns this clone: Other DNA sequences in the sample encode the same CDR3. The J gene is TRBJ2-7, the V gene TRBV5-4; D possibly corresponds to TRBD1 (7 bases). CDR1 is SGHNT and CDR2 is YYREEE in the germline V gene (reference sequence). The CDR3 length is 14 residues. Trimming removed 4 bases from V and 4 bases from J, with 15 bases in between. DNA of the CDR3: TGTGCCAGCAGCCCATCGACAGGGAGGTACGAGCAGTACTTC. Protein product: CASSPSTGRYEQYF. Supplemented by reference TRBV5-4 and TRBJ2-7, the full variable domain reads ETGVTQSPTHLIKTRGQQVTLRCSSQSGHNTVSWYQQALGQGPQFIFQYYREEENGRGNFPPRFSGLQFPNYSSELNVNALELDDSALYLCASSPSTGRYEQYFGPGTRLTVT.

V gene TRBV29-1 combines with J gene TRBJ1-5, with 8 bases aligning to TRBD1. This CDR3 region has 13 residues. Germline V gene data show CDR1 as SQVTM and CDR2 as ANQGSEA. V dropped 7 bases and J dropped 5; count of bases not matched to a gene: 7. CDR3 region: CSARGQDDQPQHF. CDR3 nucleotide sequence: TGCAGCGCCCGGGGACAGGACGATCAGCCCCAGCATTTT.

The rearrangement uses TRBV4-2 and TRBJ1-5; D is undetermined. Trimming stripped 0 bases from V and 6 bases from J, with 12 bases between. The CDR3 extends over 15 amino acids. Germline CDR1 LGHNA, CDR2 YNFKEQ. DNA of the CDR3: TGTGCCAGCAGCCAAGAAAGGGAGGGAATTCAGCCCCAGCATTTT. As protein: CASSQEREGIQPQHF.

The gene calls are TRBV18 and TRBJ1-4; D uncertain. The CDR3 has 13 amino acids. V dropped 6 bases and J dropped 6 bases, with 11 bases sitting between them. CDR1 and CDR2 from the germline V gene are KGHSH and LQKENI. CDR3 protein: CASSQKFDEKLFF. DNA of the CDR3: TGTGCCAGCTCGCAGAAGTTCGATGAAAAACTGTTTTTT. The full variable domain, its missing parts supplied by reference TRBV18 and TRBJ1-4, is NAGVMQNPRHLVRRRGQEARLRCSPMKGHSHVYWYRQLPEEGLKFMVYLQKENIIDESGMPKERFSAEFPKEGPSILRIQQVVRGDSAAYFCASSQKFDEKLFFGSGTQLSVL.

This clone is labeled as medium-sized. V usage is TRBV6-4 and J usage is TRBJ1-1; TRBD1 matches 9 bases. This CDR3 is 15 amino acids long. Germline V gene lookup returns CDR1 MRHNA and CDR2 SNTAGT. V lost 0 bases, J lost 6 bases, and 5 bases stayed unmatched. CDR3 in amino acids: CASSDSTQGASEAFF. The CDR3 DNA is TGTGCCAGCAGTGACTCGACACAGGGGGCATCTGAAGCTTTCTTT.

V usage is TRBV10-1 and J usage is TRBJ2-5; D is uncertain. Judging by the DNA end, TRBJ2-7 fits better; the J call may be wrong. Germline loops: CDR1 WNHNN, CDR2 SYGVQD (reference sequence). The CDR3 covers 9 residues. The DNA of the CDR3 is TGCGCCAGCACGGTCGAGCAGTACTTC. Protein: CASTVEQYF.

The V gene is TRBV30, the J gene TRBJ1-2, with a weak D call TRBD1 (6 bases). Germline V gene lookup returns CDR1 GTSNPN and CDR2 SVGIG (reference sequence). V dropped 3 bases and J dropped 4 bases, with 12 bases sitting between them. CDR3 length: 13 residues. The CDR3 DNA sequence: TGTGCCTGGAGCCTTGGGGGCGGCTATGGCTACACCTTC. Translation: CAWSLGGGYGYTF.

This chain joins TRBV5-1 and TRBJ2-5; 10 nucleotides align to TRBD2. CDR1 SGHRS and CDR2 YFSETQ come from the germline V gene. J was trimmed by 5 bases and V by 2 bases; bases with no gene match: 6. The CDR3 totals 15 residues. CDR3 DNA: TGCGCCAGCAGCTTCAGTCTAGCGGGGGCCGAGACCCAGTACTTC. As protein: CASSFSLAGAETQYF.

DNA of the CDR3: TGTGCCAGCTCGTCGGACAAGACAACTAATGAAAAACTGTTTTTT. Its protein is CASSSDKTTNEKLFF. This chain uses TRBV18 with TRBJ1-4; possible D gene TRBD1, 5 bases. Germline CDR1 and CDR2: KGHSH and LQKENI. This CDR3 has 15 amino acids. Trimming left V 6 bases short and J 0 bases short, with 11 bases between.

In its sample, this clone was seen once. CDR3 sequence (DNA): TGTGCCAGCTCACCACCGGGGACAGGGGGCGGGAATCAGCCCCAGCATTTT. Residues: CASSPPGTGGGNQPQHF. V gene TRBV18 combines with J gene TRBJ1-5; TRBD1 agrees at 12 bases. The CDR3 has 17 residues. Per the germline V gene, CDR1 is KGHSH and CDR2 is LQKENI. V was pared by 0 bases and J by 4 bases, with 4 bases of the junction left unmatched. The complete variable domain, with remaining parts taken from reference TRBV18 and TRBJ1-5, reads NAGVMQNPRHLVRRRGQEARLRCSPMKGHSHVYWYRQLPEEGLKFMVYLQKENIIDESGMPKERFSAEFPKEGPSILRIQQVVRGDSAAYFCASSPPGTGGGNQPQHFGDGTRLSIL.

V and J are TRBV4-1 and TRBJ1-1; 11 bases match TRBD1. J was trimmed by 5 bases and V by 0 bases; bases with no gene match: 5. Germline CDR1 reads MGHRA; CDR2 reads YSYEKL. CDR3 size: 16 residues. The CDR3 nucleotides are TGCGCCAGCAGCCAAGACCTCGGGACAGGGGGGACTGAAGCTTTCTTT. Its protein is CASSQDLGTGGTEAFF.

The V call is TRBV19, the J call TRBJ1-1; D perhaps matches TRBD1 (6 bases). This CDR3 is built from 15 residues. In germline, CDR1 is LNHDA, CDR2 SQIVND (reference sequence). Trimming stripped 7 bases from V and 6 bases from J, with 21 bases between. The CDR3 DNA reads TGTGCCAGTACCCTAGCTTCCAGGGGAGGGCCTGAAGCTTTCTTT. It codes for CASTLASRGGPEAFF.

The chain's CDR3 is CASSPSGELFF. CDR3 nucleotide sequence: TGTGCCAGCAGCCCCTCCGGGGAGCTGTTTTTT. V is TRBV7-9 and J is TRBJ2-2; D is unresolved. Deletions cut 5 bases from V and 6 bases from J, with 4 bases between. Per the germline V gene, CDR1 is SEHNR and CDR2 is FQNEAQ (reference sequence). The CDR3 length is 11 residues.

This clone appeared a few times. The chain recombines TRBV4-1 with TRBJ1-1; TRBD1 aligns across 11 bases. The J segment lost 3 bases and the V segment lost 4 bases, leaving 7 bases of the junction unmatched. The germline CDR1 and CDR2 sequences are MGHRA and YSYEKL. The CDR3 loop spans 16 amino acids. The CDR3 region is CASSRAGQGADTEAFF. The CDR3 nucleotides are TGCGCCAGCAGCCGCGCAGGACAGGGGGCGGACACTGAAGCTTTCTTT.

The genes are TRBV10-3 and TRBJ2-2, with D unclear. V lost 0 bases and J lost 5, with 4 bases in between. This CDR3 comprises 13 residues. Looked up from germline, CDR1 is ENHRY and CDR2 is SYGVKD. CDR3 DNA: TGTGCCATCAGTGAGTCAGAGACCGGGGAGCTGTTTTTT. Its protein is CAISESETGELFF.